A selection of T cell receptor beta chains follows, all from one sample in a study of blood T cell repertoires in COVID-19. Repertoires were generated with immunoSEQ multiplex PCR, while TCRdb's copy carries only in-frame clones and drops some. The sample lists around 92,000 clones; around 88% were seen once. The sequencing sample was made of peripheral blood. The receptors shown here come from a human donor in a cohort sampled during active COVID-19. Both conserved end residues are part of each CDR3. D genes are given only for firm matches. The size of a clone is reported for some rows only, either as once, few or many, or as a class for expanded clones.

v_call: TRBV6-2/TRBV6-3
j_call: TRBJ1-5
clone_size: few
d_call: -
cdr3_nt: TGTGCCAGCAGTTCCGTTTCGGGAAGGAATCAGCCCCAGCATTTT
cdr3_aa: CASSSVSGRNQPQHF

v_call: TRBV11-1
j_call: TRBJ2-7
clone_size: -
d_call: TRBD1
cdr3_nt: TGTGCCAGCACCACGGGACAGGGTTTATACGAGCAGTACTTC
cdr3_aa: CASTTGQGLYEQYF

v_call: TRBV29-1
j_call: TRBJ2-7
clone_size: -
d_call: TRBD2
cdr3_nt: TGCAGCGCCGGGGGGTCCGGCGAGCAGTACTTC
cdr3_aa: CSAGGSGEQYF

v_call: TRBV25-1
j_call: TRBJ1-6
clone_size: -
d_call: -
cdr3_nt: TGTGCCAGCAGTGAATTTTGGGATTACAGGGATCGGGATTCACCCCTCCACTTT
cdr3_aa: CASSEFWDYRDRDSPLHF

v_call: TRBV2
j_call: TRBJ2-1
clone_size: -
d_call: TRBD1
cdr3_nt: TGTGCCAGCAATCAACAGGGGAGAACCTACAATGAGCAGTTCTTC
cdr3_aa: CASNQQGRTYNEQFF

v_call: TRBV7-9
j_call: TRBJ2-2
clone_size: -
d_call: -
cdr3_nt: TGTGCCAGCAGCTTATATAGTCTGAACACCGGGGAGCTGTTTTTT
cdr3_aa: CASSLYSLNTGELFF

v_call: TRBV18
j_call: TRBJ1-4
clone_size: once
d_call: -
cdr3_nt: TGTGCCAGCTCGCTCCAGACAGATAAACTGTTTTTT
cdr3_aa: CASSLQTDKLFF

v_call: TRBV7-2
j_call: TRBJ2-5
clone_size: -
d_call: TRBD2
cdr3_nt: TGTGCCAGCACCTCAGGTGGGACTAGGACGACCCAGTACTTC
cdr3_aa: CASTSGGTRTTQYF

v_call: TRBV24-1
j_call: TRBJ2-1
clone_size: -
d_call: TRBD2
cdr3_nt: TGTGCCACCAGCCCCGGGACTAGCGGGAGGGCGCAGTTCTTC
cdr3_aa: CATSPGTSGRAQFF

v_call: TRBV27
j_call: TRBJ1-1
clone_size: -
d_call: TRBD1
cdr3_nt: TGTGCCAGCAGCAGACAGGGGTGGAGGAACACTGAAGCTTTCTTT
cdr3_aa: CASSRQGWRNTEAFF

v_call: TRBV5-4
j_call: TRBJ1-1
clone_size: -
d_call: -
cdr3_nt: TGTGCCAGCAGCTTCGACATAAACACTGAAGCTTTCTTT
cdr3_aa: CASSFDINTEAFF

v_call: TRBV2
j_call: TRBJ2-5
clone_size: -
d_call: TRBD2
cdr3_nt: TGTGCCAGCACAGATCGACTAGCGGGGAGAGAGACCCAGTACTTC
cdr3_aa: CASTDRLAGRETQYF

v_call: TRBV7-2
j_call: TRBJ2-5
clone_size: once
d_call: TRBD1
cdr3_nt: TGTGCCAGCAGCCGGGACGGGACAGGGTTTCAAGAGACCCAGTACTTC
cdr3_aa: CASSRDGTGFQETQYF

v_call: TRBV18
j_call: TRBJ2-5
clone_size: -
d_call: TRBD2
cdr3_nt: TGTGCCAGCTCACCCTTACTAGCGGGAAGGGCCCAAGAGACCCAGTACTTC
cdr3_aa: CASSPLLAGRAQETQYF

v_call: TRBV25-1
j_call: TRBJ2-6
clone_size: -
d_call: TRBD1
cdr3_nt: TGTGCCAGGGATCCGGGACAGGGTGGGCGTGGGGCCAACGTCCTGACTTTC
cdr3_aa: CARDPGQGGRGANVLTF

v_call: TRBV12-3/TRBV12-4
j_call: TRBJ1-5
clone_size: -
d_call: -
cdr3_nt: TGTGCCAGCTCCCAGGGCAGCAATCAGCCCCAGCATTTT
cdr3_aa: CASSQGSNQPQHF

v_call: TRBV5-1
j_call: TRBJ1-2
clone_size: -
d_call: TRBD1
cdr3_nt: TGCGCCAGCAGCTTGGGGACAGGGGGAAACTATGGCTACACCTTC
cdr3_aa: CASSLGTGGNYGYTF

v_call: TRBV5-1
j_call: TRBJ2-1
clone_size: -
d_call: -
cdr3_nt: TGCGCCAGCACCTCCCAGCGGTTAAGCTCCTACAATGAGCAGTTCTTC
cdr3_aa: CASTSQRLSSYNEQFF

v_call: TRBV14
j_call: TRBJ1-6
clone_size: -
d_call: -
cdr3_nt: TGTGCCAGCAGCCAACGGAGCTCCTATAATTCACCCCTCCACTTT
cdr3_aa: CASSQRSSYNSPLHF

v_call: TRBV6-6
j_call: TRBJ2-7
clone_size: -
d_call: TRBD2
cdr3_nt: TGTGCCAGCACCCCCTCGCGGGAGGGCTACGAGCAGTACTTC
cdr3_aa: CASTPSREGYEQYF

v_call: TRBV13
j_call: TRBJ2-5
clone_size: once
d_call: -
cdr3_nt: TGTGCCAGCAGCTTAGCCCGGGGTCAACAGACCCAGTACTTC
cdr3_aa: CASSLARGQQTQYF

v_call: TRBV28
j_call: TRBJ1-4
clone_size: -
d_call: TRBD1
cdr3_nt: TGTGCCGCTTTAAACAGGGGTACGGCTAATGAAAAACTGTTTTTT
cdr3_aa: CAALNRGTANEKLFF

v_call: TRBV7-8
j_call: TRBJ2-1
clone_size: once
d_call: -
cdr3_nt: TGTGCCAGCAGCTTCCAGGGATCACCCTACAATGAGCAGTTCTTC
cdr3_aa: CASSFQGSPYNEQFF

v_call: TRBV4-1
j_call: TRBJ2-2
clone_size: once
d_call: TRBD2
cdr3_nt: TGCGCCAGCAGCCACCCCAGCGGGGGCGTCACCGGGGAGCTGTTTTTT
cdr3_aa: CASSHPSGGVTGELFF

v_call: TRBV9
j_call: TRBJ2-1
clone_size: once
d_call: TRBD2
cdr3_nt: TGTGCCAGCAGCGTAGAGTTAGCGGGGGGCCTCTTATACAATGAGCAGTTCTTC
cdr3_aa: CASSVELAGGLLYNEQFF

v_call: TRBV9
j_call: TRBJ2-3
clone_size: once
d_call: -
cdr3_nt: TGTGCCAGCAGCCGCGGAGATACGCAGTATTTT
cdr3_aa: CASSRGDTQYF

v_call: TRBV29-1
j_call: TRBJ1-1
clone_size: -
d_call: TRBD1
cdr3_nt: TGCAGCGTTGATATCGGCAGGGGGCCTATGGGCACTGAAGCTTTCTTT
cdr3_aa: CSVDIGRGPMGTEAFF

v_call: TRBV5-6
j_call: TRBJ2-7
clone_size: -
d_call: TRBD2
cdr3_nt: TGTGCCAGCAGCTGGGGGACTAGCGGGGGCGGGGAGCAGTACTTC
cdr3_aa: CASSWGTSGGGEQYF

v_call: TRBV20-1
j_call: TRBJ2-7
clone_size: -
d_call: -
cdr3_nt: TGCAGTGCTACGACGGCGGTCGAGCAGTACTTC
cdr3_aa: CSATTAVEQYF

v_call: TRBV5-6
j_call: TRBJ1-5
clone_size: -
d_call: -
cdr3_nt: TGTGCCAGCAGCTCCGCGAGACAAGGTAGCAATCAGCCCCAGCATTTT
cdr3_aa: CASSSARQGSNQPQHF

v_call: TRBV6-1
j_call: TRBJ2-7
clone_size: -
d_call: -
cdr3_nt: TGTGCCAGCAGTGAAAGGGGAGGAGTGTCCTCCTACGAGCAGTACTTC
cdr3_aa: CASSERGGVSSYEQYF

v_call: TRBV7-9
j_call: TRBJ2-6
clone_size: -
d_call: -
cdr3_nt: TGTGCCAGCAGCTTAGGCGCTGGGGCCAACGTCCTGACTTTC
cdr3_aa: CASSLGAGANVLTF

v_call: TRBV9
j_call: TRBJ2-5
clone_size: -
d_call: -
cdr3_nt: TGTGCCAGCAGCGTAGATCTAGGGGAAGAGACCCAGTACTTC
cdr3_aa: CASSVDLGEETQYF

v_call: TRBV20-1
j_call: TRBJ1-1
clone_size: -
d_call: -
cdr3_nt: TGCAGTGCTAGTCGGGGAAGGACCCACACTGAAGCTTTCTTT
cdr3_aa: CSASRGRTHTEAFF

v_call: TRBV5-1
j_call: TRBJ2-5
clone_size: -
d_call: TRBD1
cdr3_nt: TGCGCCAGCGGCCAGACAGGGGCAGAGACCCAGTACTTC
cdr3_aa: CASGQTGAETQYF

v_call: TRBV5-1
j_call: TRBJ2-7
clone_size: -
d_call: TRBD1
cdr3_nt: TGCGCCAGCAGCGACCGGGACAGTAGCTCCTACGAGCAGTACTTC
cdr3_aa: CASSDRDSSSYEQYF

v_call: TRBV7-8
j_call: TRBJ2-5
clone_size: once
d_call: TRBD1
cdr3_nt: TGTGCCAGCAGCTTAGCGGGGACAGGGCAAGAGACCCAGTACTTC
cdr3_aa: CASSLAGTGQETQYF

v_call: TRBV24-1
j_call: TRBJ2-2
clone_size: once
d_call: TRBD1
cdr3_nt: TGTGCCACCAGTGAACCGGGACAGCGGACCGGGGAGCTGTTTTTT
cdr3_aa: CATSEPGQRTGELFF

v_call: TRBV5-6
j_call: TRBJ2-5
clone_size: -
d_call: -
cdr3_nt: TGTGCCAGCAGCTTGCGGTCAGGAGAGACCCAGTACTTC
cdr3_aa: CASSLRSGETQYF

v_call: TRBV7-3
j_call: TRBJ2-5
clone_size: -
d_call: -
cdr3_nt: TGTGCCAGCAGCCCCTGGGCGGGGGCCCAAGAGACCCAGTACTTC
cdr3_aa: CASSPWAGAQETQYF

v_call: TRBV4-3
j_call: TRBJ1-2
clone_size: -
d_call: -
cdr3_nt: TGCGCCAGCAGCCAAGATCAGTGGGGCGCGGAGGGCTACACCTTC
cdr3_aa: CASSQDQWGAEGYTF

v_call: TRBV15
j_call: TRBJ2-3
clone_size: -
d_call: TRBD1
cdr3_nt: TGTGCCACCAGCAGACTAAGACAGGGGACAGATACGCAGTATTTT
cdr3_aa: CATSRLRQGTDTQYF

v_call: TRBV27
j_call: TRBJ2-2
clone_size: -
d_call: TRBD2
cdr3_nt: TGTGCCAGCAGTTTAGAGGTAGCGGGAGCGAACGGGGAGCTGTTTTTT
cdr3_aa: CASSLEVAGANGELFF

v_call: TRBV4-1
j_call: TRBJ1-2
clone_size: -
d_call: TRBD1
cdr3_nt: TGCGCCAGCAGCCCCCAGAGGGGCGGACAGGGTAACTATGGCTACACCTTC
cdr3_aa: CASSPQRGGQGNYGYTF

v_call: TRBV11-2
j_call: TRBJ1-3
clone_size: once
d_call: -
cdr3_nt: TGTGCCAGCAGCCAACGCACAGGGTTAGGAAACACCATATATTTT
cdr3_aa: CASSQRTGLGNTIYF

v_call: TRBV10-3
j_call: TRBJ2-2
clone_size: -
d_call: TRBD1
cdr3_nt: TGTGCCATCAGGGGACAGGGGAACACCGGGGAGCTGTTTTTT
cdr3_aa: CAIRGQGNTGELFF

v_call: TRBV9
j_call: TRBJ2-3
clone_size: -
d_call: -
cdr3_nt: TGTGCCAGCAGCGTAGAAGTGGCGGATACAGATACGCAGTATTTT
cdr3_aa: CASSVEVADTDTQYF

v_call: TRBV2
j_call: TRBJ2-7
clone_size: few
d_call: -
cdr3_nt: TGTGCCAGCAGCGCCTATTCGGACGAGCAGTACTTC
cdr3_aa: CASSAYSDEQYF

v_call: TRBV27
j_call: TRBJ2-6
clone_size: -
d_call: TRBD1
cdr3_nt: TGTGCCAGCAGTGAAACCGGACAGGGGTTTGTTGGGGCCAACGTCCTGACTTTC
cdr3_aa: CASSETGQGFVGANVLTF

v_call: TRBV19
j_call: TRBJ1-6
clone_size: -
d_call: -
cdr3_nt: TGTGCCAGTAGCTCGGGACTGGATAATTCACCCCTCCACTTT
cdr3_aa: CASSSGLDNSPLHF

v_call: TRBV18
j_call: TRBJ2-7
clone_size: -
d_call: -
cdr3_nt: TGTGCCAGCTCACCTACAGAGACGGCAGTCGAGCAGTACTTC
cdr3_aa: CASSPTETAVEQYF

v_call: TRBV6-5
j_call: TRBJ1-3
clone_size: -
d_call: -
cdr3_nt: TGTGCCAGCAGTCAGGGCTCTGGAAACACCATATATTTT
cdr3_aa: CASSQGSGNTIYF